The 5 T cell receptor beta chains below were found in one sample sequenced in a study of molecular identifiers for immune sequencing clone quantification. TCRdb called the PCR reads again in MiXCR, with one record for every CDR3 protein. Found here are over 550,000 distinct CDR3 sequences, less than 30% of them singletons; the top ten hold about 0.84%. Input material: naive CD8+ T cells from blood, with Jurkat cell RNA spiked in. Noted subset: FACS-sorted CD8+CD4-CCR7+CD45RA+ naive T cells. The receptors were sampled from a human donor in good health. Some libraries in this study had Jurkat cell RNA spiked in.

This clonotype came up a few times. The chain carries TRBV3-1 and TRBJ2-3; TRBD2 matches at 7 bases. The CDR3 covers 14 residues. Germline V gives CDR1 LGHDT, CDR2 YNNKEL (reference sequence). J was trimmed by 8 bases and V by 0 bases; bases with no gene match: 5. This CDR3 reads CASSQEWGGGTQYF. CDR3 nucleotide sequence: TGTGCCAGCAGCCAAGAATGGGGGGGAGGTACGCAGTATTTT.

Concerning this clonotype itself: A much larger clone lies a single base off, so this may be a read error. CDR3 bases: TGTGCCAGCAGCGCCAAACGGACACTATATAGCAATCAGCCCCAGCATTTT. It specifies CASSAKRTLYSNQPQHF. The chain joins TRBV7-8 to TRBJ1-5; D might be TRBD1 (5 bases). V dropped 5 bases and J dropped 0 bases, with 17 bases sitting between them. In germline, CDR1 is SGHVS, CDR2 FQNEAQ. The CDR3 consists of 17 residues.

The V and J genes are TRBV24-1 and TRBJ2-7; no definite D call. The germline V gene has CDR1 KGHDR and CDR2 SFDVKD. The CDR3 contains 17 residues. With 1 base removed from V and 4 bases from J, the gap between germline ends came to 19 bases. Here the CDR3 reads CATSDFTLRPWDYEQYF. The CDR3 DNA is TGTGCCACCAGTGATTTTACTTTAAGGCCTTGGGATTACGAGCAGTACTTC.

This clonotype was picked up many times. The chain carries TRBV7-9 and TRBJ1-1, with D possibly being TRBD1 (5 bases). The CDR3 totals 13 residues. Per the germline V gene, CDR1 is SEHNR and CDR2 is FQNEAQ (reference sequence). Trimming took 6 bases from V and 2 from J, leaving 10 bases between them. The CDR3 protein is CASSLRDNTEAFF. In DNA, the CDR3 is TGTGCCAGCAGTTTAAGGGACAACACTGAAGCTTTCTTT.

This clonotype was observed at least ten times. The V gene is TRBV13, the J gene TRBJ2-7, with 7 bases fitting TRBD1. V lost 5 bases, J lost 12 bases, and 16 bases stayed unmatched. CDR3 length: 14 amino acids. The germline V gene has CDR1 PRHDT and CDR2 FYEKMQ (reference sequence). CDR3 DNA: TGTGCCAGCAGCCCCAGGGACAGCAATTACGATCTGTACTTC. Translation gives CASSPRDSNYDLYF.